This entry features one T cell receptor (beta chain) sequence. Looked up from germline, CDR1 is GTSNPN and CDR2 is SVGIG (reference sequence). This CDR3 contains 14 residues. The ends were cut back, 2 bases at V and 10 bases at J, with 20 bases in the middle. The data are from a study of blood T cell repertoires in COVID-19. Sequencing was performed with immunoSEQ multiplex PCR; in TCRdb, only in-frame clones are kept and a portion is missing. The sample yields some 190,000 clones, 70% to 80% seen once. This TCR derives from a woman aged 50 to 60 with acute or convalescent COVID-19. Sequenced input: peripheral blood. V and J are TRBV30 and TRBJ1-1, with a possible D match to TRBD1 (5 bases). The CDR3 sequence: CAWSFRTSPYGAFF. In nucleotides, the CDR3 is TGTGCCTGGAGTTTCCGGACATCCCCGTATGGAGCTTTCTTT.